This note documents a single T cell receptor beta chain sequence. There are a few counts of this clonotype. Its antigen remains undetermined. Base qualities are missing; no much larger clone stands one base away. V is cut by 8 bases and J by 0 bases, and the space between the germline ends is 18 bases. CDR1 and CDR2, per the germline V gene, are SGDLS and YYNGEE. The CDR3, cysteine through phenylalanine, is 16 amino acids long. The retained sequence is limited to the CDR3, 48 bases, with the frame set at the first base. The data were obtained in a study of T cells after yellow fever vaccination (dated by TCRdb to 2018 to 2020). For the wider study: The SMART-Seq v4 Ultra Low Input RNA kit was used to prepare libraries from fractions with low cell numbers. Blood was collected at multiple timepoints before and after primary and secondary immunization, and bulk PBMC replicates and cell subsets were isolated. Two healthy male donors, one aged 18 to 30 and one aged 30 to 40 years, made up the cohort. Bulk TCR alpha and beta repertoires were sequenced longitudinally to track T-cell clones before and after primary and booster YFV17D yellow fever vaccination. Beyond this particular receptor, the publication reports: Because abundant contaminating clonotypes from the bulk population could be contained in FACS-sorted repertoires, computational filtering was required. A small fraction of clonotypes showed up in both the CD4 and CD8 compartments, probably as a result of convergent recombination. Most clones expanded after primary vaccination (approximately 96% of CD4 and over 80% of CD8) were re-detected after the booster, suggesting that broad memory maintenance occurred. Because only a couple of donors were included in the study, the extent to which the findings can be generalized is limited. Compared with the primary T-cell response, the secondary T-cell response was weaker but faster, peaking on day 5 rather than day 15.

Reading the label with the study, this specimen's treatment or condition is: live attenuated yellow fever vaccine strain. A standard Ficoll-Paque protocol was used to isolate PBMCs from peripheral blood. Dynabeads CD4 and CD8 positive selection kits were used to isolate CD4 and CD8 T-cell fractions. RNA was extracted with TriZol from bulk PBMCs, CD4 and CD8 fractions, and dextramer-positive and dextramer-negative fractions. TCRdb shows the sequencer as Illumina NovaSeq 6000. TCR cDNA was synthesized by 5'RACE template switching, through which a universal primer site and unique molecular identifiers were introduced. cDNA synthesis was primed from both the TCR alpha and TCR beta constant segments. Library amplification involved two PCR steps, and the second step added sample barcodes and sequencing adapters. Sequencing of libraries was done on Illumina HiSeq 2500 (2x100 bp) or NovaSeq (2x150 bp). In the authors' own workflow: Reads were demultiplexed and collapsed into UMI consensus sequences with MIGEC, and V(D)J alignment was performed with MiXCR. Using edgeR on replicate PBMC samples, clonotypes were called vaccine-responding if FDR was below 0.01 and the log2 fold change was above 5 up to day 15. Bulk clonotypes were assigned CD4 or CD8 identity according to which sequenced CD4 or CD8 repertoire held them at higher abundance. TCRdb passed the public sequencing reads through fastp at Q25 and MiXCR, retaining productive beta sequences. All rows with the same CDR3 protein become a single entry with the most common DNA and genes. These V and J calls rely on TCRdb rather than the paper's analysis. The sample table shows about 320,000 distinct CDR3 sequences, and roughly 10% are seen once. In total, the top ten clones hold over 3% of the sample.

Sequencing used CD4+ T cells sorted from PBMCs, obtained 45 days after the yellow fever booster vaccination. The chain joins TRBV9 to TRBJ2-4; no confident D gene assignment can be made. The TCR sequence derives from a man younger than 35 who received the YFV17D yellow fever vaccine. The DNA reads TGTGCCAGGGAGAAATCAAGACGGCTAGCCAAAAACATTCAGTACTTC. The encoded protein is CAREKSRRLAKNIQYF.